This is a list of T cell receptor beta chains from one sample in a study of T cell responses to AZD1222 COVID-19 vaccine. Repertoires were generated with immunoSEQ multiplex PCR, while TCRdb's copy carries only in-frame clones and drops some. This repertoire shows about 150,000 clones, about 87% found once; its top ten account for 3% to 3.5%. The source was peripheral blood, collected on day 0 of AZD1222 vaccination. The receptor source for this set is an adult in good health. The CDR3 runs from the conserved cysteine through the conserved F or W. A D gene is named only where the DNA matches it firmly. Only part of the rows carry a size: once, few, many, or a class if the clone is expanded.

CDR3 length,V gene,clone size,D gene,J gene,CDR3 protein,CDR3 DNA
13,TRBV13,-,-,TRBJ1-1,CASSLGLNTEAFF,TGTGCCAGCAGCTTAGGTTTGAACACTGAAGCTTTCTTT
15,TRBV13,-,-,TRBJ2-7,CASSLMGGRDREQYF,TGTGCCAGCAGCTTAATGGGGGGGCGTGATAGGGAGCAGTACTTC
16,TRBV14,-,-,TRBJ1-1,CASSQDPSRANTEAFF,TGTGCCAGCAGCCAAGATCCAAGCAGGGCGAACACTGAAGCTTTCTTT
16,TRBV19,-,-,TRBJ1-2,CASSTKQGQPSYGYTF,TGTGCCAGTAGTACAAAACAAGGGCAGCCGTCCTATGGCTACACCTTC
15,TRBV2,-,-,TRBJ1-4,CASSRNIATNEKLFF,TGTGCCAGCAGCCGAAACATTGCAACTAATGAAAAACTGTTTTTT
11,TRBV19,-,-,TRBJ1-2,CASSTEHGYTF,TGTGCCAGTAGTACGGAACATGGCTACACCTTC
15,TRBV11-1,few,TRBD2,TRBJ2-1,CASSLSTGGSNEQFF,TGTGCCAGCAGCTTAAGTACCGGGGGGTCCAATGAGCAGTTCTTC
11,TRBV28,-,-,TRBJ1-2,CASMVNYGYTF,TGTGCCAGCATGGTTAACTATGGCTACACCTTC
16,TRBV7-2,-,-,TRBJ1-2,CASSAHTGSISYGYTF,TGTGCCAGCAGCGCACATACAGGGAGTATTAGCTATGGCTACACCTTC
14,TRBV7-9,-,-,TRBJ1-1,CASSLDFENTEAFF,TGTGCCAGCAGCTTAGATTTTGAAAACACTGAAGCTTTCTTT
13,TRBV5-4,-,TRBD1,TRBJ2-5,CASSLGQEETQYF,TGTGCCAGCAGCCTGGGACAGGAAGAGACCCAGTACTTC
13,TRBV11-2,-,-,TRBJ2-6,CASSSGGANVLTF,TGTGCCAGCAGCTCCGGTGGGGCCAACGTCCTGACTTTC
14,TRBV19,-,TRBD1,TRBJ2-3,CASSVDRVTDTQYF,TGTGCCAGTAGTGTAGACAGGGTTACAGATACGCAGTATTTT
13,TRBV25-1,-,-,TRBJ2-7,CASTPRGTYEQYF,TGTGCCAGCACCCCTCGGGGGACATACGAGCAGTACTTC
14,TRBV28,once,-,TRBJ1-5,CASSPTVSNQPQHF,TGTGCCAGCAGCCCAACAGTTAGCAATCAGCCCCAGCATTTT
14,TRBV7-8,-,-,TRBJ1-2,CASSRGTVGYGYTF,TGTGCCAGCAGCCGTGGGACTGTAGGATATGGCTACACCTTC
17,TRBV5-4,-,TRBD2,TRBJ2-3,CASSITSGGPPTDTQYF,TGTGCCAGCAGCATAACTAGCGGGGGGCCACCAACAGATACGCAGTATTTT
14,TRBV5-1,-,-,TRBJ1-1,CASSLDGRVTEAFF,TGCGCCAGCAGCTTGGATGGGAGGGTCACTGAAGCTTTCTTT
13,TRBV5-1,-,-,TRBJ1-1,CASRLQDNTEAFF,TGCGCCAGCAGGTTGCAAGACAACACTGAAGCTTTCTTT
17,TRBV21-1,once,-,TRBJ1-4,CASSTKKRPGSNEKLFF,TGTGCCAGCAGCACGAAAAAGAGGCCAGGGTCTAATGAAAAACTGTTTTTT
13,TRBV12-3/TRBV12-4,-,-,TRBJ1-4,CASSSRAGGRLFF,TGTGCCAGCAGTTCGCGGGCCGGGGGTAGACTGTTTTTT
13,TRBV12-3/TRBV12-4,-,TRBD1,TRBJ1-2,CASSPGTVAGYTF,TGTGCCAGCAGTCCCGGGACAGTTGCTGGCTACACCTTC
14,TRBV3-1/TRBV3-2,-,TRBD1,TRBJ1-4,CASRLTGGDEKLFF,TGTGCCAGCAGACTTACAGGGGGCGACGAAAAACTGTTTTTT
13,TRBV7-2,once,-,TRBJ1-1,CASSLVGGLEAFF,TGTGCCAGCAGCTTAGTTGGCGGACTTGAAGCTTTCTTT
16,TRBV20-1,-,-,TRBJ1-6,CSASPGGAAWNSPLHF,TGCAGTGCTAGTCCCGGGGGGGCAGCGTGGAATTCACCCCTCCACTTT
13,TRBV18,-,TRBD1,TRBJ1-2,CASGGDRNYGYTF,TGTGCCAGCGGGGGGGACAGAAATTATGGCTACACCTTC
14,TRBV29-1,-,-,TRBJ1-1,CSVGWDIYGTEAFF,TGCAGCGTGGGGTGGGACATCTACGGCACTGAAGCTTTCTTT
17,TRBV9,once,TRBD1,TRBJ2-2,CASSGKTGGHPTGELFF,TGTGCCAGCAGCGGAAAGACAGGGGGCCATCCCACCGGGGAGCTGTTTTTT
14,TRBV6-5,-,-,TRBJ1-1,CASSYSADPAEAFF,TGTGCCAGCAGTTACTCTGCGGACCCCGCTGAAGCTTTCTTT
15,TRBV19,-,TRBD1,TRBJ1-1,CASIRQGMMNTEAFF,TGTGCCAGTATACGACAGGGGATGATGAACACTGAAGCTTTCTTT
14,TRBV27,-,-,TRBJ1-2,CASSIDLRSYGYTF,TGTGCCAGCAGTATCGACCTTCGTAGCTATGGCTACACCTTC
16,TRBV5-8,once,TRBD2,TRBJ2-3,CASSPGTSGVTDTQYF,TGTGCCAGCAGCCCAGGGACTAGCGGTGTCACAGATACGCAGTATTTT
16,TRBV27,few,-,TRBJ2-7,CASSFASATPIYEQYF,TGTGCCAGCAGTTTTGCTTCGGCGACGCCTATCTACGAGCAGTACTTC
11,TRBV20-1,-,-,TRBJ1-2,CSATDRDGYTF,TGCAGTGCTACGGACAGAGATGGCTACACCTTC
16,TRBV4-3,-,-,TRBJ1-1,CASSPAGQFRTTEAFF,TGCGCCAGCAGCCCCGCGGGACAATTTAGGACCACTGAAGCTTTCTTT
15,TRBV6-1,-,-,TRBJ1-2,CASSEASTGIRGYTF,TGTGCCAGCAGTGAAGCGTCGACAGGCATAAGAGGCTACACCTTC
16,TRBV5-5,-,TRBD1,TRBJ2-2,CASSLRRQGAGGELFF,TGTGCCAGCAGCTTGCGAAGGCAGGGGGCGGGCGGGGAGCTGTTTTTT
16,TRBV7-8,-,-,TRBJ2-7,CASSLGPDSGAYEQYF,TGTGCCAGCAGCTTAGGTCCTGACTCTGGGGCCTACGAGCAGTACTTC
16,TRBV7-9,-,TRBD1,TRBJ2-2,CASSPRQGADTGELFF,TGTGCCAGCAGCCCCAGACAGGGGGCAGACACCGGGGAGCTGTTTTTT
14,TRBV18,-,-,TRBJ1-1,CASSPPSKSSEAFF,TGTGCCAGCTCACCACCTTCGAAGAGCTCTGAAGCTTTCTTT
16,TRBV4-3,-,-,TRBJ2-3,CASSPLGSSSTDTQYF,TGCGCCAGCAGCCCGTTGGGGTCCTCTAGCACAGATACGCAGTATTTT
13,TRBV11-2,-,-,TRBJ2-1,CASRQVLYNEQFF,TGTGCCAGCAGACAGGTTCTCTACAATGAGCAGTTCTTC
14,TRBV3-1/TRBV3-2,-,-,TRBJ2-3,CASSTPGTSGTQYF,TGTGCCAGCAGTACCCCCGGGACCAGCGGTACGCAGTATTTT
13,TRBV28,-,TRBD2,TRBJ2-7,CASNPGGGYEQYF,TGTGCCAGCAACCCAGGCGGGGGCTACGAGCAGTACTTC
14,TRBV7-8,once,-,TRBJ1-3,CASSLGGPGNTIYF,TGTGCCAGCAGCTTAGGAGGGCCCGGAAACACCATATATTTT
13,TRBV12-3/TRBV12-4,-,-,TRBJ1-5,CASTTGGNQPQHF,TGTGCCAGCACAACTGGGGGAAATCAGCCCCAGCATTTT
16,TRBV4-3,-,-,TRBJ2-4,CASSQELAIAKNIQYF,TGCGCCAGCAGCCAAGAATTAGCCATAGCCAAAAACATTCAGTACTTC
15,TRBV19,-,TRBD1,TRBJ2-7,CASSITGQGAYEQYF,TGTGCCAGTAGTATAACGGGACAGGGGGCCTACGAGCAGTACTTC
15,TRBV4-2,-,TRBD1,TRBJ1-2,CASSQEAGGGHGYTF,TGTGCCAGCAGCCAAGAAGCCGGAGGGGGCCATGGCTACACCTTC
11,TRBV6-5,-,-,TRBJ1-1,CASSYGKGAFF,TGTGCCAGCAGTTACGGGAAGGGGGCTTTCTTT
14,TRBV27,-,TRBD1,TRBJ2-7,CASSPVPGGYEQYF,TGTGCCAGCAGTCCCGTCCCAGGGGGCTACGAGCAGTACTTC
11,TRBV28,-,-,TRBJ1-4,CASSFLQKLFF,TGTGCCAGCAGTTTTCTTCAAAAACTGTTTTTT
13,TRBV24-1,-,-,TRBJ2-3,CATSDAPLDTQYF,TGTGCCACCAGTGATGCTCCCCTCGATACGCAGTATTTT
15,TRBV6-6,-,-,TRBJ2-2,CASSYRQGHTGELFF,TGTGCCAGCAGTTACCGGCAGGGGCACACCGGGGAGCTGTTTTTT
15,TRBV14,-,-,TRBJ2-2,CASSPLGGNTGELFF,TGTGCCAGCAGCCCCCTGGGAGGCAACACCGGGGAGCTGTTTTTT
13,TRBV19,few,-,TRBJ1-1,CASSTLANTEAFF,TGTGCCAGTAGTACGCTCGCGAACACTGAAGCTTTCTTT
14,TRBV6-6,-,TRBD1,TRBJ2-7,CASSGTGDVYEQYF,TGTGCCAGCAGTGGGACAGGGGATGTCTACGAGCAGTACTTC
15,TRBV7-8,few,TRBD1,TRBJ2-7,CASSPHGQGSYEQYF,TGTGCCAGCAGCCCTCATGGACAGGGTAGCTACGAGCAGTACTTC
13,TRBV7-2,-,-,TRBJ2-5,CASSLGPDETQYF,TGTGCCAGCAGCTTAGGGCCGGACGAGACCCAGTACTTC
15,TRBV4-1,few,-,TRBJ1-5,CASSQDAGAGQPQHF,TGCGCCAGCAGCCAAGATGCGGGGGCGGGGCAGCCCCAGCATTTT